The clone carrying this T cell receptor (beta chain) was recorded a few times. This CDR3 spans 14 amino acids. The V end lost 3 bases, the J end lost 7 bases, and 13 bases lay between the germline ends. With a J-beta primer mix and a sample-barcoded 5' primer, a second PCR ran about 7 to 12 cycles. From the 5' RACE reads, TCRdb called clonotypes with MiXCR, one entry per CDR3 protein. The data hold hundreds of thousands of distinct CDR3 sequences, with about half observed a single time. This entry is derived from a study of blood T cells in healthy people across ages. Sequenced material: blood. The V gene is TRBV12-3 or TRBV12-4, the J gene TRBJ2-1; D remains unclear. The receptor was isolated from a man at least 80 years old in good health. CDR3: CASSLVGKQNEQFF. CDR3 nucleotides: TGTGCCAGCAGTTTGGTGGGAAAGCAAAATGAGCAGTTCTTC.